The rows below give T cell receptor beta chains drawn from one sample of a study of blood T cell repertoires in COVID-19. Some clones are missing from TCRdb's copy, which holds only in-frame ones; the method was immunoSEQ multiplex PCR. The sample lists 90,000 to 140,000 clones, roughly 76% occurring once. Sequenced sample: peripheral blood. The receptors were gathered from a woman in her 70s with acute or convalescent COVID-19. CDR3s include the opening cysteine and the closing phenylalanine or tryptophan. Each record gives: clone size, J gene, V gene, D gene, CDR3 DNA, CDR3 protein. D genes are given only for firm matches. Clone size appears in some rows only: once, few, many, or a class for an expanded clone.

clone_size: NA; j_call: TRBJ2-7; v_call: TRBV28; d_call: TRBD2; cdr3_nt: TGTGCCAGCAGTTTCAGATGGGGCGGGAGCGCGATCGAGCAGTACTTC; cdr3_aa: CASSFRWGGSAIEQYF
clone_size: few; j_call: TRBJ1-5; v_call: TRBV19; d_call: TRBD1; cdr3_nt: TGTGCCAGTAGTCCGACAGGGGCAGGGCAGCCCCAGCATTTT; cdr3_aa: CASSPTGAGQPQHF
clone_size: NA; j_call: TRBJ2-7; v_call: TRBV27; d_call: NA; cdr3_nt: TGTGCCAGCAGTCCAGGGGCCTTTAGCTCCTACGAGCAGTACTTC; cdr3_aa: CASSPGAFSSYEQYF
clone_size: NA; j_call: TRBJ2-3; v_call: TRBV12-3/TRBV12-4; d_call: NA; cdr3_nt: TGTGCCAGCAACCACGGCGGGGTTGATACGCAGTATTTT; cdr3_aa: CASNHGGVDTQYF
clone_size: few; j_call: TRBJ2-7; v_call: TRBV27; d_call: TRBD2; cdr3_nt: TGTGCCAGCAGTGACAGGACTAGCTACTACTACGAGCAGTACTTC; cdr3_aa: CASSDRTSYYYEQYF
clone_size: NA; j_call: TRBJ1-1; v_call: TRBV3-1/TRBV3-2; d_call: NA; cdr3_nt: TGTGCCAGCAGCCAAGAGATTGGGCGGACAGTTAAACCTGAAGCTTTCTTT; cdr3_aa: CASSQEIGRTVKPEAFF
clone_size: NA; j_call: TRBJ2-5; v_call: TRBV20-1; d_call: TRBD2; cdr3_nt: TGCAGTGCCAGTGGACTAGCGGGATCCCCGGGGGAGACCCAGTACTTC; cdr3_aa: CSASGLAGSPGETQYF
clone_size: NA; j_call: TRBJ1-3; v_call: TRBV5-1; d_call: TRBD1; cdr3_nt: TGCGCCAGCAGGGGACAGGGAGGAGGCTCTGGAAACACCATATATTTT; cdr3_aa: CASRGQGGGSGNTIYF
clone_size: NA; j_call: TRBJ1-5; v_call: TRBV7-2; d_call: TRBD1; cdr3_nt: TGTGCCAGCAGCTTAACTACGGGACAGGGAAATCAGCCCCAGCATTTT; cdr3_aa: CASSLTTGQGNQPQHF
clone_size: NA; j_call: TRBJ2-2; v_call: TRBV27; d_call: NA; cdr3_nt: TGTGCCAGCAGTTTATCTCGGACCGGGGAGCTGTTTTTT; cdr3_aa: CASSLSRTGELFF
clone_size: NA; j_call: TRBJ1-2; v_call: TRBV2; d_call: NA; cdr3_nt: TGTGCCAGCCTAAAGGGGGACATAACGAACTATGGCTACACCTTC; cdr3_aa: CASLKGDITNYGYTF
clone_size: NA; j_call: TRBJ2-1; v_call: TRBV29-1; d_call: TRBD2; cdr3_nt: TGCAGCGAAGCACAGACTAGCGGGAGGGCCGGTGAGCAGTTCTTC; cdr3_aa: CSEAQTSGRAGEQFF
clone_size: NA; j_call: TRBJ2-5; v_call: TRBV3-1/TRBV3-2; d_call: NA; cdr3_nt: TGTGCCAGCAGCCAAAGAGGGCTAGCCTTACAAGAGACCCAGTACTTC; cdr3_aa: CASSQRGLALQETQYF
clone_size: NA; j_call: TRBJ1-2; v_call: TRBV19; d_call: NA; cdr3_nt: TGTGCCAGTAGTGACCCCTGGCCCGGGGGCTACACCTTC; cdr3_aa: CASSDPWPGGYTF
clone_size: NA; j_call: TRBJ1-5; v_call: TRBV28; d_call: TRBD1; cdr3_nt: TGTGCCAGCACCCTGGGACAGGGCGTGTGGCAGCCCCAGCATTTT; cdr3_aa: CASTLGQGVWQPQHF
clone_size: NA; j_call: TRBJ1-2; v_call: TRBV28; d_call: TRBD1; cdr3_nt: TGTGCCAGCACCCAGGACAGGGAGAGCTACACCTTC; cdr3_aa: CASTQDRESYTF
clone_size: once; j_call: TRBJ1-1; v_call: TRBV30; d_call: NA; cdr3_nt: TGTGCCTGGAGTGTAATCACGGGTAGCACTGAAGCTTTCTTT; cdr3_aa: CAWSVITGSTEAFF
clone_size: NA; j_call: TRBJ2-3; v_call: TRBV6-1; d_call: NA; cdr3_nt: TGTGCCAGCAGTGCGGCTAGGCAGACGAGCACAGATACGCAGTATTTT; cdr3_aa: CASSAARQTSTDTQYF
clone_size: NA; j_call: TRBJ1-2; v_call: TRBV12-3/TRBV12-4; d_call: TRBD1; cdr3_nt: TGTGCCAGCAGTCCAGGGGGCGCCGAGGGCTACACCTTC; cdr3_aa: CASSPGGAEGYTF
clone_size: NA; j_call: TRBJ2-1; v_call: TRBV11-3; d_call: NA; cdr3_nt: TGTGCCAGCAGCTCCAATGGGCCCAATGAGCAGTTCTTC; cdr3_aa: CASSSNGPNEQFF